This T cell receptor (beta chain) was captured in a study of blood T cells in healthy people across ages. The CDR3 contains 13 residues. Germline CDR1 SGHTA, CDR2 FQGTGA. The use of a sample-barcoded 5' primer and a J-beta primer mix characterized a second PCR of about 6 to 11 cycles. MiXCR, applied by TCRdb to the 5' RACE reads, yields one record per CDR3 protein. This repertoire shows 1,800,000 or so distinct CDR3 sequences, around 40% found once; its top ten account for 23%. Points on this clonotype: Its antigen remains unidentified.

The study, taken as a whole, reports: The long-lived group displayed more naive CD4+ cells, plus higher diversity, than the aged donors did.

The rearrangement joins TRBV7-3 to TRBJ2-1, with D possibly matching TRBD1 (5 bases). The J call may be wrong; the DNA end is better matched by TRBJ2-7. The specimen sequenced was blood. This TCR derives from a human donor in good health. CDR3 sequence: CASSLGQDNEQYF. The CDR3, as DNA: TGTGCCAGCAGCTTAGGCCAGGACAATGAGCAGTACTTC.